The present TCR beta chain was sequenced within a study of blood T cell repertoires in COVID-19. For the study at large: In each case, the material was cDNA or gDNA derived from T cells, B-cell-depleted T cells, or PBMCs.

Participants were placed into cohorts based on the clinical history they reported. Clones were read by immunoSEQ multiplex PCR, and TCRdb kept only the in-frame ones, dropping some. Of approximately 240,000 clones in the sample, approximately 86% were seen once. Germline-derived CDR1 and CDR2 are SNHLY and FYNNEI. Trimming took off 8 bases at V and 1 base at J, with 11 bases between the two ends. The CDR3 is made up of 13 amino acids. Sample: PBMCs or T cells enriched from blood (not recorded which). The clonotype originates from a woman under 40 with acute COVID-19. J is TRBJ1-1 and V is TRBV2; D not certain. The CDR3 protein is CASVDGRNTEAFF. The CDR3 DNA sequence: TGTGCCAGCGTCGACGGGAGGAACACTGAAGCTTTCTTT.